Detailed here is one TCR beta chain. This sample was included in a study of response to subunit inactivated influenza vaccine. The CDR3 is 18 amino acids. V lost 0 bases, J lost 0 bases, and 15 bases lay in between. One entry per CDR3 protein, called by TCRdb with MiXCR from the RT-PCR reads. Of over 450,000 distinct CDR3 sequences listed, 13% were seen once; the top ten hold about an eighth. This material consisted of PBMCs from blood, taken 45 days after vaccination. V and J are TRBV12-3 or TRBV12-4 and TRBJ2-1; no firm D call. This clonotype originated in a man in his fifties or sixties who received an inactivated influenza vaccine. CDR3 in amino acids: CASSLAMGSVPSYNEQFF. DNA of the CDR3: TGTGCCAGCAGTTTAGCGATGGGATCGGTCCCCTCCTACAATGAGCAGTTCTTC.